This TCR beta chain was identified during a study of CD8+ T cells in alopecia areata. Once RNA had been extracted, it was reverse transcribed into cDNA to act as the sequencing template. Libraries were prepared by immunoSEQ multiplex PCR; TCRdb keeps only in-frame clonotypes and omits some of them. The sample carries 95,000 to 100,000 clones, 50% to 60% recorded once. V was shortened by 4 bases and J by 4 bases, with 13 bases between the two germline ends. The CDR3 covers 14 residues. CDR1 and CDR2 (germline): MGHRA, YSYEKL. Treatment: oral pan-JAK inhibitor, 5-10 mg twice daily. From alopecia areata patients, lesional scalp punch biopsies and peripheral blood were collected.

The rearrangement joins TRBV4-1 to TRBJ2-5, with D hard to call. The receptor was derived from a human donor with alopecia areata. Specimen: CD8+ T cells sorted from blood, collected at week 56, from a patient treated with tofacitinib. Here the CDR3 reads CASSPRSVAETQYF. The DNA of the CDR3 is TGCGCCAGCAGCCCTCGATCGGTAGCAGAGACCCAGTACTTC.